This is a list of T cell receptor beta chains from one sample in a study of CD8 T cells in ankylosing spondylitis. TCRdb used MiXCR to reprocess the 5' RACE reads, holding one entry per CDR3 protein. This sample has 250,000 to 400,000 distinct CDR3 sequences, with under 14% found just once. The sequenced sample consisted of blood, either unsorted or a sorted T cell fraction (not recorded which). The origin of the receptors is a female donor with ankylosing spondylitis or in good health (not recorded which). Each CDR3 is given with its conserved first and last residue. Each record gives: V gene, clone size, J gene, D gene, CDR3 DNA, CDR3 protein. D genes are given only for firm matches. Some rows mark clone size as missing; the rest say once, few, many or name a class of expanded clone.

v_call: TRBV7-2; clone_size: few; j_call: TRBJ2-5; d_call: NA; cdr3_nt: TGTGCCAGCAGCCCGGACAACCAAGAGACCCAGTACTTC; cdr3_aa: CASSPDNQETQYF
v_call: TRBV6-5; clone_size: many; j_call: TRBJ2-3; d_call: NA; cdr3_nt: TGTGCCAGCAGTTTATCGCGGACGGGCACAGATACGCAGTATTTT; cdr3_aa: CASSLSRTGTDTQYF
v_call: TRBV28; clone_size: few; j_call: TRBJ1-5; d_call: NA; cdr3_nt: TGTGCCAGCAGTTTGACGGGAGTTCAGCCCCAGCATTTT; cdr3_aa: CASSLTGVQPQHF
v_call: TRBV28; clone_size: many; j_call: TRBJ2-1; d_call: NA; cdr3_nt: TGTGCCAGCAACCCCCCTGTCTACAATGAGCAGTTCTTC; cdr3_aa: CASNPPVYNEQFF
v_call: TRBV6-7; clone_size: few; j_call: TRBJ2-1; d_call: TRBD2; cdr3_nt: TGTGCCAGCAGTTCTAACCTGACTAGCGGGTCGAGCAATGAGCAGTTCTTC; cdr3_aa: CASSSNLTSGSSNEQFF
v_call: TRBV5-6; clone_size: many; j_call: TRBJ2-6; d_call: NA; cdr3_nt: TGTGCCAGCTCCGCTGGGGCCAACGTCCTGACTTTC; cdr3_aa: CASSAGANVLTF
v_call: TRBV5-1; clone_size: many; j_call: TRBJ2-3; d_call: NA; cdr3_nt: TGCGCCAGCAGCCGGGTGGGGGACAAGGCAGATACGCAGTATTTT; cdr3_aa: CASSRVGDKADTQYF
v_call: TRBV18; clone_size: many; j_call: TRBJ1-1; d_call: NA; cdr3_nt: TGTGCCAGCTCACCAACCGGGACACCGGGGACTGAAGCTTTCTTT; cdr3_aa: CASSPTGTPGTEAFF
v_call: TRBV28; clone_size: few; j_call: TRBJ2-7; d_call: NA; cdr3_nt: TGTGCCAGCAGTGGGGGACGGAGAAGCTACGAGCAGTACTTC; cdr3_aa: CASSGGRRSYEQYF
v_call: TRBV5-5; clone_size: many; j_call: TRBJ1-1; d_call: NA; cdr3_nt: TGTGCCAGCAGCTTGAACAGCGAGAACACTGAAGCTTTCTTT; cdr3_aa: CASSLNSENTEAFF
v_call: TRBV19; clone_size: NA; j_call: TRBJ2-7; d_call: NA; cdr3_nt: TGTGCCAGTAAGGACCAAGCGGGCTCCTACGAGCAGTACTTC; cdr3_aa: CASKDQAGSYEQYF
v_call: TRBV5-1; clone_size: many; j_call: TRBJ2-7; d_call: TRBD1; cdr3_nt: TGCGCCAGCAGCTTCCCGGACAGGGACTACGAGCAGTACTTC; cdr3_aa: CASSFPDRDYEQYF
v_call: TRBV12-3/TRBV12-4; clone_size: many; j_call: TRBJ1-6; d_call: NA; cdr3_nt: TGTGCCAGCAGTTTAGTTCCCCCCGGGACAAATTCACCCCTCCACTTT; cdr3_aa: CASSLVPPGTNSPLHF